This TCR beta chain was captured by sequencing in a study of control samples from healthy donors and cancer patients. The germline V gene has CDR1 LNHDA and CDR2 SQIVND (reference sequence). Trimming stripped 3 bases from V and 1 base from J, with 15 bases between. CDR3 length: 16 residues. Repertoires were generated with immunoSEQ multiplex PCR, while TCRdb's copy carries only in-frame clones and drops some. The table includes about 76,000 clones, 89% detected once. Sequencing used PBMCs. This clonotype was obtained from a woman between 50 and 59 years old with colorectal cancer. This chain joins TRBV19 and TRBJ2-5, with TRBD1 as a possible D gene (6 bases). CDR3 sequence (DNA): TGTGCCAGTAGTATGTGGGACACCAGCGGCCAAGAGACCCAGTACTTC. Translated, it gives CASSMWDTSGQETQYF.